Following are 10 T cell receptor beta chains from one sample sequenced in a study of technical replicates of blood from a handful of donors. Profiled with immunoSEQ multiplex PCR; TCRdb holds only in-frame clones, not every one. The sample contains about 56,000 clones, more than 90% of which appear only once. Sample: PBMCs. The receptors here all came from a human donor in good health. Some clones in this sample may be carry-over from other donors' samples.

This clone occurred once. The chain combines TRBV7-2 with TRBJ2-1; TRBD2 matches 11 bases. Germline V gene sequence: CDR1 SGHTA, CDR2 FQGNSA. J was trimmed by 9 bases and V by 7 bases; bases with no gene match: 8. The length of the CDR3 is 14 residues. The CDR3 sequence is CASTVAGGRREQFF. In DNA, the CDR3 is TGTGCCAGCACCGTAGCGGGGGGGCGTCGTGAGCAGTTCTTC.

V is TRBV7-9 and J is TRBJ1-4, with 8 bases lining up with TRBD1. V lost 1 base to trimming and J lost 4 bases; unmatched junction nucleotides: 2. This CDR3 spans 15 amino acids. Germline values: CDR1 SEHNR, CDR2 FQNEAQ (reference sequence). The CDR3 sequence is CASSLGTGLNEKLFF. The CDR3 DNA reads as TGTGCCAGCAGCTTAGGGACAGGGCTTAATGAAAAACTGTTTTTT.

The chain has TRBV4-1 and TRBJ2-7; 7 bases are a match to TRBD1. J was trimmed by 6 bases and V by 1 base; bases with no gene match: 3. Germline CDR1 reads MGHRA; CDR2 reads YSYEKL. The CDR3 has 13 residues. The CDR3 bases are TGCGCCAGCAGCCAAGGACAGGGTGGCGAGCAGTACTTC. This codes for CASSQGQGGEQYF.

CDR3 DNA sequence: TGCGCCAGCAGCCAAGATCGACAGGGCTCCTACAATGAGCAGTTCTTC. It codes for CASSQDRQGSYNEQFF. The V and J genes are TRBV4-3 and TRBJ2-1; 7 nucleotides match TRBD1. This CDR3 has 16 amino acids. CDR1 is LGHNA and CDR2 is YSLEER in the germline V gene. V shed 0 bases, J shed 0 bases, and the junction held 2 bases outside the gene matches.

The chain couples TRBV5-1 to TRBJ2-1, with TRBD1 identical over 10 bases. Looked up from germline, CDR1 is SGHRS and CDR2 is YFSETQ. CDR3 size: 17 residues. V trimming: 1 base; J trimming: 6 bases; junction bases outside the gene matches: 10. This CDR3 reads CASSLQPGQGKINEQFF. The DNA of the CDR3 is TGCGCCAGCAGCTTGCAACCGGGACAGGGGAAGATCAATGAGCAGTTCTTC.

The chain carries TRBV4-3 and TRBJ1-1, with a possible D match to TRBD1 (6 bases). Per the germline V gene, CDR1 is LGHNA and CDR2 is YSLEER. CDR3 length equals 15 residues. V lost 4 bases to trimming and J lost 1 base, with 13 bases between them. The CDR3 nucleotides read TGCGCCAGCAGCCGAGCTCCCAGGGGGAACACTGAAGCTTTCTTT. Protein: CASSRAPRGNTEAFF.

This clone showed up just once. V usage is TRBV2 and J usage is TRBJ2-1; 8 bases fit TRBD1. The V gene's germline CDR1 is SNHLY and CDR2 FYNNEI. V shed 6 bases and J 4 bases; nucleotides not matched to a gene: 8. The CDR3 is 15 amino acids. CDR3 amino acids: CASSRQGNKYNEQFF. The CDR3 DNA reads TGTGCCAGCAGCCGACAGGGGAACAAATACAATGAGCAGTTCTTC.

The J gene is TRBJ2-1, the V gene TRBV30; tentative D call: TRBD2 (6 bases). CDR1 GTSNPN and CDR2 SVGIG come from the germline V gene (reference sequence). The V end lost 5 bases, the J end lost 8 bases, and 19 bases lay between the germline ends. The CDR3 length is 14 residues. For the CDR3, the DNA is TGTGCCTGGGGGGAAGGGTCGGGAGTGGATGAGCAGTTCTTC. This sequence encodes CAWGEGSGVDEQFF.

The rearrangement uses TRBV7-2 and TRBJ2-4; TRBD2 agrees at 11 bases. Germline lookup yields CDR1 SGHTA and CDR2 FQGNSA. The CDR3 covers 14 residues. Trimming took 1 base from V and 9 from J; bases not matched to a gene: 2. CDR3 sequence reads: CASSLVTSGGIQYF. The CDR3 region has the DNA TGTGCCAGCAGCTTAGTTACTAGCGGGGGCATTCAGTACTTC.

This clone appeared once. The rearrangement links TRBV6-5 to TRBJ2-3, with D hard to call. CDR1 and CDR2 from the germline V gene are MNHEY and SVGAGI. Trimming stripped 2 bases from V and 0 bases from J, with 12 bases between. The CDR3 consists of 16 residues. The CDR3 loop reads CASSYGQSSSTDTQYF. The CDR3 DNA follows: TGTGCCAGCAGTTACGGGCAGAGCTCTAGCACAGATACGCAGTATTTT.